Below are 23 T cell receptor beta chains sequenced from a single sample in a study of early T cells in non-severe SARS-CoV-2 infection (dated by TCRdb to about 2021). Library generation was performed with 5' RACE. The sequencing machine was a NextSeq 500. Through fastp at Q25 and MiXCR, TCRdb rebuilt clones from the public reads, retaining in-frame beta chains. Every distinct CDR3 protein forms one entry, paired with its most common genes and DNA. In this sample the table shows approximately 97,000 distinct CDR3 sequences, 10% to 15% of which occur a single time. The top ten constitute about 6.2% of the sample. Material: whole blood. The receptors were gathered from an adult who was a healthcare worker with PCR-confirmed SARS-CoV-2 infection or an uninfected control (not recorded which).

Concerning this clonotype: A much larger clone differs from this one at a single base, so this may be a read error. The CDR3 spells CASSMGQAYDEQFF. The CDR3 DNA sequence: TGTGCCAGCAGTATGGGACAGGCCTACGATGAGCAGTTCTTC. The chain is built from TRBV6-5 and TRBJ2-1, with 8 bases identical to TRBD1. Per the germline V gene, CDR1 is MNHEY and CDR2 is SVGAGI. The CDR3 is 14 amino acids.

This clonotype was seen repeatedly, ten times or more. The chain has TRBV12-3 or TRBV12-4 and TRBJ2-7; D uncertain. The V end lost 3 bases, the J end lost 3 bases, and 12 bases lay between the germline ends. The CDR3 loop spans 14 amino acids. CDR3 sequence reads: CASSFTALGYEQYF. CDR3 DNA sequence: TGTGCCAGCAGTTTTACGGCGCTTGGCTACGAGCAGTACTTC.

The chain employs TRBV29-1 and TRBJ1-1; TRBD1 might be the D (5 bases). V was shortened by 7 bases and J by 1 base, with 19 bases between the two germline ends. Germline CDR1 and CDR2: SQVTM and ANQGSEA. CDR3 length: 15 amino acids. CDR3 residues: CSATPGTAKNTEAFF. In DNA, the CDR3 is TGCAGCGCGACCCCGGGGACTGCAAAGAACACTGAAGCTTTCTTT.

Only a few counts were recorded for this clonotype. The genes are TRBV7-9 and TRBJ1-4, with D possibly TRBD1 on 5 matching bases. V was pared by 4 bases and J by 0 bases, with 9 bases between. The germline V gene has CDR1 SEHNR and CDR2 FQNEAQ (reference sequence). The CDR3 has 15 residues. CDR3 nucleotides: TGTGCCAGCAGCTCTGGGACTGCAACTAATGAAAAACTGTTTTTT. The encoded protein is CASSSGTATNEKLFF.

This clonotype was observed many times. The chain links TRBV14 to TRBJ1-2; perhaps TRBD1 as D (5 bases). The germline gives CDR1 SGHDN, CDR2 FVKESK. The CDR3 runs 13 residues. The ends were cut back, 1 base at V and 13 bases at J, with 16 bases in the middle. Here the CDR3 DNA reads TGTGCCAGCAGCCAAGTGGGGGTCAGGGCCCCCACCTTC. Its protein is CASSQVGVRAPTF.

V is TRBV9 and J is TRBJ2-5; D perhaps matches TRBD1 (5 bases). The CDR3 is made up of 15 amino acids. Germline CDR1 SGDLS, CDR2 YYNGEE. The V end was cut by 4 bases, the J end by 3 bases, with 16 bases between. The CDR3 region is CASSRIAGFKETQYF. DNA for the CDR3: TGTGCCAGCAGCCGGATCGCAGGGTTTAAAGAGACCCAGTACTTC.

The gene calls are TRBV7-9 and TRBJ2-3; D tentatively fits TRBD1 or TRBD2 (6 bases each). The CDR3 is 15 amino acids. CDR1 is SEHNR and CDR2 is FQNEAQ in the germline V gene (reference sequence). The ends were cut back, 4 bases at V and 6 bases at J, with 17 bases in the middle. The CDR3 bases are TGTGCCAGCAGCTCACGAGGGGGGACTCGCGATACGCAGTATTTT. It yields the protein CASSSRGGTRDTQYF.

This clonotype was seen more than once but under ten times. The genes are TRBV11-3 and TRBJ2-3; no clear D gene. CDR3 length equals 14 residues. Trimming took 4 bases from V and 2 from J, leaving 10 bases between them. Germline V gene lookup returns CDR1 SGHNT and CDR2 YENEEA. The CDR3, as DNA: TGTGCCAGCAGCTCGCGACTCAACACAGATACGCAGTATTTT. Its translation is CASSSRLNTDTQYF.

The genes are TRBV29-1 and TRBJ1-1; perhaps TRBD1 as D (5 bases). The CDR3 runs to 14 residues. From germline, CDR1 is SQVTM and CDR2 ANQGSEA. V lost 5 bases, J lost 3 bases, and 16 bases lay in between. CDR3 sequence reads: CSVRYTGLDTEAFF. CDR3 nucleotides: TGCAGCGTTCGCTACACAGGTTTGGACACTGAAGCTTTCTTT. The full variable domain, in which reference TRBV29-1 and TRBJ1-1 provide the parts outside the CDR3, is SAVISQKPSRDICQRGTSLTIQCQVDSQVTMMFWYRQQPGQSLTLIATANQGSEATYESGFVIDKFPISRPNLTFSTLTVSNMSPEDSSIYLCSVRYTGLDTEAFFGQGTRLTVV.

As concerns this clonotype: Relative to the germline gene, one junction end is altered; a read error may explain this. V is TRBV3-1 and J is TRBJ2-1; D uncertain. CDR1 is LGHDT, CDR2 YNNKEL, per germline (reference sequence). CDR3 size: 14 residues. The CDR3 nucleotides read TGTGTCAGCAGCCAAGACTTTACCCACAATGAGCAGTTCTTC. Its translation is CVSSQDFTHNEQFF.

In this sample, this clonotype turned up many times. V usage is TRBV7-2 and J usage is TRBJ2-4; possible D gene TRBD1, 6 bases. CDR1 SGHTA and CDR2 FQGNSA come from the germline V gene. This CDR3 contains 14 residues. Trimming removed 3 bases at V and 5 bases at J, with 11 bases between. The CDR3 spells CASSFSGAENIQYF. The CDR3, as DNA: TGTGCCAGCAGCTTCTCAGGGGCGGAAAACATTCAGTACTTC.

This clonotype was counted only a few times. This rearrangement joins TRBV6-2 or TRBV6-3 to TRBJ2-7, with TRBD2 matching 8 bases. The germline gives CDR1 MNHEY, CDR2 SVGEGT. The CDR3 covers 14 residues. Germline trimming cut 3 bases from V and 7 bases from J; bases unmatched to any gene: 8. CDR3 sequence: CASSYNGGRSEQYF. CDR3 DNA: TGTGCCAGCAGTTATAACGGCGGGAGGAGTGAGCAGTACTTC.

In its sample, this clonotype was seen many times. This chain links TRBV2 with TRBJ2-5; TRBD2 is a possible D gene (6 bases). The CDR3 runs 10 residues. The V end lost 8 bases, the J end lost 8 bases, and 9 bases lay between the germline ends. In germline, CDR1 is SNHLY, CDR2 FYNNEI. The CDR3 region is CASGGNTQYF. CDR3 nucleotide sequence: TGTGCCAGCGGGGGGAATACCCAGTACTTC.

This clonotype was seen a handful of times. The rearrangement joins TRBV28 to TRBJ2-1; D is perhaps TRBD2 (5 bases). V was shortened by 2 bases and J by 8 bases, with 7 bases between the two germline ends. Germline-derived CDR1 and CDR2 are MDHEN and SYDVKM. The CDR3 extends over 12 amino acids. The CDR3 here is CASSLAADEQFF. CDR3 bases: TGTGCCAGCAGTTTAGCAGCGGATGAGCAGTTCTTC.

Ten or more counts support this clonotype. This rearrangement joins TRBV20-1 to TRBJ2-1; the match to TRBD2 covers 9 bases. CDR1 is DFQATT and CDR2 is SNEGSKA in the germline V gene (reference sequence). V lost 0 bases to trimming and J lost 4 bases; unmatched junction nucleotides: 4. The CDR3 has 15 amino acids. The CDR3 region has the DNA TGCAGTGCTAGAGAGGGGACTAGCTTGTACAATGAGCAGTTCTTC. Translated, it gives CSAREGTSLYNEQFF.

The J gene is TRBJ2-3, the V gene TRBV5-4; tentatively, D is TRBD1 (5 bases). The CDR3 extends over 14 amino acids. CDR1 SGHNT and CDR2 YYREEE come from the germline V gene (reference sequence). Trimming left V 2 bases short and J 3 bases short, with 10 bases between. The CDR3 DNA follows: TGTGCCAGCAGCTTTGGACAAATTACAGATACGCAGTATTTT. Protein sequence: CASSFGQITDTQYF. The full variable domain, with the rest looked up from reference TRBV5-4 and TRBJ2-3, is ETGVTQSPTHLIKTRGQQVTLRCSSQSGHNTVSWYQQALGQGPQFIFQYYREEENGRGNFPPRFSGLQFPNYSSELNVNALELDDSALYLCASSFGQITDTQYFGPGTRLTVL.

The J gene is TRBJ2-7, the V gene TRBV28; possibly TRBD1 for D (6 bases). Per germline, CDR1 MDHEN and CDR2 SYDVKM. V was clipped by 6 bases and J by 4 bases, with 10 bases between them. The CDR3 length is 12 residues. In nucleotides, the CDR3 is TGTGCCAGCAGAAGGACAGAGTACGAGCAGTACTTC. Protein: CASRRTEYEQYF. Variable domain in full (rest from reference TRBV28 and TRBJ2-7): DVKVTQSSRYLVKRTGEKVFLECVQDMDHENMFWYRQDPGLGLRLIYFSYDVKMKEKGDIPEGYSVSREKKERFSLILESASTNQTSMYLCASRRTEYEQYFGPGTRLTVT.

This clonotype was recorded many times. The chain uses TRBV20-1 and TRBJ2-1; 8 bases fit TRBD2. V lost 4 bases and J lost 9; bases outside the gene matches: 8. CDR3 size: 13 residues. CDR1 and CDR2 (germline): DFQATT, SNEGSKA (reference sequence). CDR3: CSANPGLGREQFF. The CDR3 region has the DNA TGCAGTGCTAATCCGGGACTAGGACGTGAGCAGTTCTTC.

The table lists this clonotype with many counts. The chain links TRBV5-1 to TRBJ2-3; no clear D. From germline, CDR1 is SGHRS and CDR2 YFSETQ. V was clipped by 4 bases and J by 6 bases, with 12 bases between them. The CDR3 loop spans 13 amino acids. The CDR3 loop is CASSGLVSDTQYF. CDR3 coding DNA: TGCGCCAGCAGCGGTCTAGTTTCGGATACGCAGTATTTT.

This clonotype was seen a handful of times. The CDR3 is CASSVNRDNEQFF. CDR3 coding DNA: TGTGCCAGCAGCGTGAACAGGGACAATGAGCAGTTCTTC. The chain couples TRBV2 to TRBJ2-1, with TRBD1 as a possible D gene (6 bases). The V end was cut by 6 bases, the J end by 5 bases, with 11 bases between. Germline CDR1 SNHLY, CDR2 FYNNEI. CDR3 length equals 13 residues.

This clonotype was seen only a few times. This chain joins TRBV20-1 and TRBJ1-6; 7 nucleotides align to TRBD1. This CDR3 contains 13 residues. Trimming cost V 6 bases and J 9 bases; bases outside gene matches: 8. Germline V gives CDR1 DFQATT, CDR2 SNEGSKA (reference sequence). Written as DNA, the CDR3 is TGCAGTGCCCCGGACAGGTCAGGTTCACCCCTCCACTTT. Its protein product is CSAPDRSGSPLHF.

This clonotype was counted many times. The gene calls are TRBV28 and TRBJ2-4; the D is unclear. Trimming took 9 bases from V and 7 from J, leaving 19 bases between them. The germline gives CDR1 MDHEN, CDR2 SYDVKM. The CDR3 sequence is 14 residues long. CDR3 coding DNA: TGTGCCAGTCCTGCGTTCCGGCTTCGGAACATTCAGTACTTC. Its protein is CASPAFRLRNIQYF.

This clonotype showed up just a few times. This rearrangement joins TRBV20-1 to TRBJ1-2; D might be TRBD1 (6 bases). The germline V and J ends were trimmed by 5 bases and 5 bases, with 15 bases remaining between them. Germline CDR1 is DFQATT and CDR2 is SNEGSKA (reference sequence). The CDR3 spans 13 residues. CDR3 sequence: CSAHTGNGYGYTF. The CDR3 DNA reads TGCAGTGCTCATACAGGGAATGGGTATGGCTACACCTTC.